This TCR beta chain comes out of a study of T cell changes during pregnancy in multiple sclerosis. Germline V gene lookup returns CDR1 LNHDA and CDR2 SQIVND (reference sequence). The CDR3 loop spans 16 amino acids. V lost 8 bases, J lost 3 bases, and 14 bases stayed unmatched. Sequencing used immunoSEQ multiplex PCR; TCRdb keeps in-frame clones, though not all of them. The sample includes 93,000 or so clones, around 93% of them seen just once. Sequencing was performed on peripheral blood, taken before pregnancy. The rearrangement joins TRBV19 to TRBJ1-2, with 8 nucleotides matching TRBD1. This sequence originates from a female donor with multiple sclerosis, enrolled in a pregnancy study. CDR3 in amino acids: CASLGGMDRADYGYTF. The CDR3 DNA is TGTGCCAGTCTGGGTGGGATGGACAGGGCGGACTATGGCTACACCTTC. Complete variable domain (other parts from reference TRBV19 and TRBJ1-2): DGGITQSPKYLFRKEGQNVTLSCEQNLNHDAMYWYRQDPGQGLRLIYYSQIVNDFQKGDIAEGYSVSREKKESFPLTVTSAQKNPTAFYLCASLGGMDRADYGYTFGSGTRLTVV.